By frequency, the clone carrying this TCR beta chain is medium-sized. Its antigen is as yet unknown. The CDR3 loop spans 16 amino acids. Germline values: CDR1 SGDLS, CDR2 YYNGEE. Carrying UMI labels, the TRB cDNA libraries were prepared through 5' RACE. TCRdb re-called the 5' RACE reads; every CDR3 protein appears as one record, without DNA. The specimen's table records fewer than 10,000 distinct CDR3 sequences. The data were taken from a study of CXCR3-negative and CXCR3-positive naive CD8 T cells. General study points: CD5 surface expression was similar among naive subsets, and TCR strength was estimated by inference from TRB CDR3 properties.

A CD45RO-CCR7+CD27+CD95- profile was what naive CD8+ T cells displayed. This chain uses TRBV9 with TRBJ2-3; TCRdb designates TRBD2, a call that cannot be tested without DNA. The TCR originated in a human donor in good health. Some clones in this sample may be carry-over from other donors' samples. Sequencing was carried out using naive CXCR3- CD8+ T cells from blood. Regarding subset: CD45RO-CCR7+CD27+CD95- naive CD8+ T cells lacking CXCR3 (TNR3-). The chain's CDR3 is CASSEGLAGLTDTQYF.